The 21 T cell receptor beta chains listed next were all sequenced from one sample in a study of blood T cell repertoires in COVID-19. Data came from immunoSEQ multiplex PCR; TCRdb stores just in-frame clones and leaves some out. The sample lists about 260,000 clones; around four fifths were seen once. The sample consisted of peripheral blood. These receptors were obtained from a man in his sixties who had recovered from COVID-19.

V gene TRBV3-1 (or the pseudogene TRBV3-2) combines with J gene TRBJ2-5; weak D call: TRBD1 (5 bases). V was pared by 0 bases and J by 3 bases, with 20 bases between. The CDR3 is made up of 18 amino acids. Germline CDR1 reads LGHDT; CDR2 reads YNNKEL (reference sequence). CDR3 in DNA: TGTGCCAGCAGCCAAGATAGACGACAAAACAGGAGAGAAGAGACCCAGTACTTC. Its protein product is CASSQDRRQNRREETQYF.

This chain joins TRBV3-1 (or the pseudogene TRBV3-2) and TRBJ2-5, with a possible D match to TRBD1 (5 bases). The CDR3 totals 14 residues. With 3 bases removed from V and 7 bases from J, the gap between germline ends came to 15 bases. The germline CDR1 and CDR2 sequences are LGHDT and YNNKEL (reference sequence). CDR3 sequence: CASSQVGLGATQYF. DNA for the CDR3: TGTGCCAGCAGCCAGGTGGGCCTAGGGGCGACCCAGTACTTC.

This chain joins TRBV12-3 or TRBV12-4 and TRBJ1-2; D uncertain. V lost 8 bases and J 8 bases, leaving 12 bases between the germline ends. This CDR3 comprises 11 residues. The CDR3 sequence is CASGLLSGYTF. In DNA form, the CDR3 reads TGTGCCAGCGGGCTGCTCTCGGGCTACACCTTC.

This chain connects TRBV6-5 to TRBJ2-3; 7 bases line up with TRBD2. The germline V gene encodes CDR1 MNHEY and CDR2 SVGAGI. Trimming removed 9 bases from V and 1 base from J; junction bases left unmatched: 10. This CDR3 has 15 residues. This CDR3 reads CASRRRESRTDTQYF. CDR3 sequence (DNA): TGTGCCAGTCGCCGGCGGGAGAGTCGCACAGATACGCAGTATTTT.

This clone appeared once. V and J are TRBV6-2 or TRBV6-3 and TRBJ2-1; TRBD2 aligns across 7 bases. Germline values: CDR1 MNHEY, CDR2 SVGEGT. V shed 5 bases and J 2 bases; nucleotides not matched to a gene: 3. The CDR3 sequence is 14 residues long. The CDR3 protein is CASSGTTAYNEQFF. In DNA form, the CDR3 reads TGTGCCAGCAGTGGGACTACGGCCTACAATGAGCAGTTCTTC.

The chain employs TRBV30 and TRBJ2-2, with D maybe TRBD2 (6 bases). V lost 1 base to trimming and J lost 1 base, with 7 bases between them. This CDR3 contains 14 residues. In germline, CDR1 is GTSNPN, CDR2 SVGIG (reference sequence). CDR3 region: CAWSGGLNTGELFF. The DNA of the CDR3 is TGTGCCTGGAGTGGGGGACTGAACACCGGGGAGCTGTTTTTT.

The V gene is TRBV15, the J gene TRBJ1-2, with a possible D match to TRBD1 (6 bases). Trimming stripped 3 bases from V and 0 bases from J, with 11 bases between. In germline, CDR1 is LNHNV, CDR2 YYDKDF (reference sequence). The CDR3 extends over 15 amino acids. The CDR3: CATSSRTVANYGYTF. The CDR3 DNA reads TGTGCCACCAGCAGCCGGACAGTAGCTAACTATGGCTACACCTTC. The full variable domain, completed using reference TRBV15 and TRBJ1-2, is DAMVIQNPRYQVTQFGKPVTLSCSQTLNHNVMYWYQQKSSQAPKLLFHYYDKDFNNEADTPDNFQSRRPNTSFCFLDIRSPGLGDTAMYLCATSSRTVANYGYTFGSGTRLTVV.

The chain recombines TRBV7-2 with TRBJ2-3; TRBD1 matches at 9 bases. The CDR3 runs to 17 residues. Trimming removed 3 bases from V and 3 bases from J; junction bases left unmatched: 10. Per germline, CDR1 SGHTA and CDR2 FQGNSA. The DNA for the CDR3 is TGTGCCAGCAGCTTGAAAACAGGGGGCTTTCTGACAGATACGCAGTATTTT. It is translated as CASSLKTGGFLTDTQYF.

The gene calls are TRBV11-2 and TRBJ2-6, with a possible D match to TRBD2 (5 bases). The CDR3 runs to 15 residues. The V gene's germline CDR1 is SGHAT and CDR2 FQNNGV. Trimming left V 4 bases short and J 0 bases short, with 7 bases between. The CDR3 loop is CASSSRDSGANVLTF. The CDR3 DNA follows: TGTGCCAGCAGCTCACGGGACTCTGGGGCCAACGTCCTGACTTTC.

V and J are TRBV19 and TRBJ2-1, with TRBD2 matching over 8 bases. From germline, CDR1 is LNHDA and CDR2 SQIVND (reference sequence). Trimming took 5 bases from V and 2 from J; bases not matched to a gene: 5. The CDR3 is 15 residues long. This CDR3 is CASSPGTSAYNEQFF. The DNA for the CDR3 is TGTGCCAGTAGTCCGGGGACTAGTGCCTACAATGAGCAGTTCTTC.

The chain uses TRBV27 and TRBJ1-1; 8 nucleotides match TRBD1. J lost 1 base, V lost 6 bases, and 10 bases had no gene match. Germline V CDR1 and CDR2: MNHEY, SMNVEV (reference sequence). The CDR3 has 16 residues. The CDR3 here is CASRYSRTGPNTEAFF. For the CDR3, the DNA is TGTGCCAGCAGATACTCCAGGACAGGGCCGAACACTGAAGCTTTCTTT.

This chain uses TRBV27 with TRBJ2-2; D possibly corresponds to TRBD2 (5 bases). Trimming took off 6 bases at V and 5 bases at J, with 16 bases between the two ends. Germline V gene data show CDR1 as MNHEY and CDR2 as SMNVEV (reference sequence). CDR3 length: 15 amino acids. The CDR3 bases are TGTGCCAGCAGCAAGACACGGGGTAGTACCGGGGAGCTGTTTTTT. Protein product: CASSKTRGSTGELFF.

The V and J genes are TRBV9 and TRBJ1-2; possible D gene TRBD1, 6 bases. V was shortened by 0 bases and J by 1 base, with 13 bases between the two germline ends. Germline CDR1 reads SGDLS; CDR2 reads YYNGEE. This CDR3 comprises 16 residues. The CDR3: CASSVDLPGVNYGYTF. CDR3 bases: TGTGCCAGCAGCGTAGATCTTCCAGGGGTTAACTATGGCTACACCTTC.

This chain connects TRBV2 to TRBJ2-1; TRBD2 matches 8 bases. The CDR3 is made up of 14 amino acids. Germline CDR1 reads SNHLY; CDR2 reads FYNNEI. With 7 bases clipped from V and 2 bases from J, the junction kept 4 bases outside the gene matches. CDR3 DNA: TGTGCCAGCAAGAATAGCGGGACCTACAATGAGCAGTTCTTC. As protein: CASKNSGTYNEQFF.

The J gene is TRBJ1-6, the V gene TRBV4-1, with D maybe TRBD1 (5 bases). The CDR3 spans 14 residues. V was trimmed by 3 bases and J by 10 bases, leaving 13 bases between them. Germline assignment: CDR1 MGHRA and CDR2 YSYEKL. The CDR3 sequence is CASSHVGTGSPLHF. The CDR3 region has the DNA TGCGCCAGCAGCCATGTGGGCACAGGATCACCCCTCCACTTT.

V usage is TRBV16 and J usage is TRBJ1-4; 9 positions match TRBD1. CDR3 length equals 15 residues. The trim removed 3 bases at V and 7 bases at J, leaving 6 bases unmatched. The germline V gene has CDR1 KGHSY and CDR2 FQNENV. As DNA, the CDR3 is TGTGCCAGCAGCCACCTGACAGGGGGAAGTGAAAAACTGTTTTTT. Its translation is CASSHLTGGSEKLFF.

This clone was recorded only once. CDR3 DNA: TGCAGCGGCGGCAAGAAAGGGGGCACCGGGGAGCTGTTTTTT. This gives the protein CSGGKKGGTGELFF. The chain links TRBV29-1 to TRBJ2-2; D is possibly TRBD1 (6 bases). The V gene lost 7 bases and the J gene lost 4 bases, with 16 bases spanning the gap. There are 14 residues in the CDR3. Germline-derived CDR1 and CDR2 are SQVTM and ANQGSEA.

The chain uses TRBV5-1 and TRBJ2-7; 8 nucleotides match TRBD1. This CDR3 has 15 amino acids. V was clipped by 4 bases and J by 7 bases; unmatched bases: 13. Germline V gene data show CDR1 as SGHRS and CDR2 as YFSETQ. The CDR3 here is CASSTGQGILSEQYF. DNA for the CDR3: TGCGCCAGCAGCACTGGACAGGGAATACTATCTGAGCAGTACTTC.

V and J are TRBV27 and TRBJ1-1, with 7 positions matching TRBD1. CDR3 length equals 14 residues. With 6 bases clipped from V and 1 base from J, the junction kept 5 bases outside the gene matches. Germline assignment: CDR1 MNHEY and CDR2 SMNVEV (reference sequence). CDR3 sequence (DNA): TGTGCCAGCAGCATCAGGACAGGGAACACTGAAGCTTTCTTT. Its translation: CASSIRTGNTEAFF.

This clone was seen a single time. This rearrangement joins TRBV27 to TRBJ2-1, with 11 positions matching TRBD2. The J segment lost 15 bases and the V segment lost 5 bases, leaving 15 bases of the junction unmatched. The CDR3 is made up of 15 amino acids. The germline gives CDR1 MNHEY, CDR2 SMNVEV (reference sequence). The CDR3 sequence is CASSRSGLAGGWWFF. The CDR3 DNA sequence: TGTGCCAGCAGTCGCTCAGGGCTAGCGGGGGGCTGGTGGTTCTTC.

The chain combines TRBV6-1 with TRBJ1-3, with 7 bases identical to TRBD1. V was pared by 4 bases and J by 0 bases, with 6 bases of the junction left unmatched. Per the germline V gene, CDR1 is MNHNS and CDR2 is SASEGT. The CDR3 has 16 residues. CDR3 amino acids: CASSGRQGDSGNTIYF. The CDR3 bases are TGTGCCAGCAGTGGAAGACAGGGAGACTCTGGAAACACCATATATTTT.